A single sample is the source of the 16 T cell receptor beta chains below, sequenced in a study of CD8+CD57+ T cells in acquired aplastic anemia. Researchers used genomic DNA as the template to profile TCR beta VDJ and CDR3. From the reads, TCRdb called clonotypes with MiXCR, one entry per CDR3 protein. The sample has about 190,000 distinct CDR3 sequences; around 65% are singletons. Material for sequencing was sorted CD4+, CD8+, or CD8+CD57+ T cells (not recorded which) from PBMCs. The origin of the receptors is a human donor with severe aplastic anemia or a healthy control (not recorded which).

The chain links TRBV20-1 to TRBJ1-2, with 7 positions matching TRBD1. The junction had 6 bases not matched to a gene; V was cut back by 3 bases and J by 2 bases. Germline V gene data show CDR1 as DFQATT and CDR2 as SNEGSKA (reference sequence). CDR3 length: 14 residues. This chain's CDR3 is CSARGRGKNYGYTF. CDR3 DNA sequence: TGCAGTGCTAGGGGCAGGGGGAAGAACTATGGCTACACCTTC.

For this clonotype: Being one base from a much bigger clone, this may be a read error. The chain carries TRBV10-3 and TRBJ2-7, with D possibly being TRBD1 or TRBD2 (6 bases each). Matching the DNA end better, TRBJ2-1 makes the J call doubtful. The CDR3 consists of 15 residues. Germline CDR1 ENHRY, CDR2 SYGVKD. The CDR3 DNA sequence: TGTACCAGCAGTGCTCTAGCCGGGGGCCACAATGAGCAGTTCTTC. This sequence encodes CTSSALAGGHNEQFF.

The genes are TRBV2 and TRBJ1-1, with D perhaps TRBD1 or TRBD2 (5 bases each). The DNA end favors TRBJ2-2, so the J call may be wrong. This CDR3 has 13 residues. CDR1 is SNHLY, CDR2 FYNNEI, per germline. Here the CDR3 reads CASSYVVGVELFF. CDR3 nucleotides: TGTGCCAGCAGTTACGTCGTGGGGGTGGAGCTGTTTTTT.

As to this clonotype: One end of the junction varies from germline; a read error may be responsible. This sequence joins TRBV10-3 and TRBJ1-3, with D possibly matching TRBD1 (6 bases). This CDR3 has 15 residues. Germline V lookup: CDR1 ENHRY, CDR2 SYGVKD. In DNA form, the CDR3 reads TGTGCCAGCAGTGAAGGGGGGGACTCTGGAAACACCATATATTTT. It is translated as CASSEGGDSGNTIYF.

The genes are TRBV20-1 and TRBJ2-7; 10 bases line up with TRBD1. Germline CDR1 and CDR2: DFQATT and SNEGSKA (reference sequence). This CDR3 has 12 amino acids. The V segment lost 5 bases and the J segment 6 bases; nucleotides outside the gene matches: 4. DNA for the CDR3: TGCAGTGCTGGGGACAGGGGAGGCGAGCAGTACTTC. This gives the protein CSAGDRGGEQYF.

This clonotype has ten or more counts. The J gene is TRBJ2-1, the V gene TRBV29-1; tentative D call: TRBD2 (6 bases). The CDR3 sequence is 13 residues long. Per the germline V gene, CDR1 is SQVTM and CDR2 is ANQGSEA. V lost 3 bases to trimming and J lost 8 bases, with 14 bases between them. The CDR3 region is CSVEGRSYYEQFF. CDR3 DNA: TGCAGCGTTGAGGGGAGGAGTTATTATGAGCAGTTCTTC.

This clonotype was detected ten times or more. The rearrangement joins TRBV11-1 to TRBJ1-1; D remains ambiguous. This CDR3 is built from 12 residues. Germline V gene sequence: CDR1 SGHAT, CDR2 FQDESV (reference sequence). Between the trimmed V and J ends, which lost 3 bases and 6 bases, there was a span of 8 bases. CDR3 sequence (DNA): TGTGCCAGCAGCTTTGCGGCCGCTGAAGCTTTCTTT. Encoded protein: CASSFAAAEAFF.

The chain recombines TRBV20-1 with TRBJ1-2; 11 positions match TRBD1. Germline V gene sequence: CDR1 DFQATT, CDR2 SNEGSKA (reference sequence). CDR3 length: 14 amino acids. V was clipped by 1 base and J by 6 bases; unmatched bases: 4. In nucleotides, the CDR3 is TGCAGTGCTAGAGCCGGACAGGGGGCCAATGGCTACACCTTC. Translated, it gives CSARAGQGANGYTF.

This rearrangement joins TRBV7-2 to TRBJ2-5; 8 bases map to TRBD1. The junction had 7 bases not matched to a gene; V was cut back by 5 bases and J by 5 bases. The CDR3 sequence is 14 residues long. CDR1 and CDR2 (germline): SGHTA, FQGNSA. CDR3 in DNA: TGTGCCAGCAGCGGGCGGACAGGGCGGGAGACCCAGTACTTC. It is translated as CASSGRTGRETQYF.

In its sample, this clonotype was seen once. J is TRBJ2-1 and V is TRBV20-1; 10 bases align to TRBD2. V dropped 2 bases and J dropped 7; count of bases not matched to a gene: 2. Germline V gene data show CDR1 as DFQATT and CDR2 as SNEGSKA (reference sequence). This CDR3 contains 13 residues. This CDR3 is CSARLAGDNEQFF. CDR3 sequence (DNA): TGCAGTGCTAGACTAGCGGGGGATAATGAGCAGTTCTTC.

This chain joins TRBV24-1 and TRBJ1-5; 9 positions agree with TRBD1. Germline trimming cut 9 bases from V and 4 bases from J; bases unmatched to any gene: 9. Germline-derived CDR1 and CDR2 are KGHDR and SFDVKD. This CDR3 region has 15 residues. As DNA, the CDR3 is TGTGCCACCGGAGAGTCAGGACAGGGGAATCAGCCCCAGCATTTT. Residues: CATGESGQGNQPQHF.

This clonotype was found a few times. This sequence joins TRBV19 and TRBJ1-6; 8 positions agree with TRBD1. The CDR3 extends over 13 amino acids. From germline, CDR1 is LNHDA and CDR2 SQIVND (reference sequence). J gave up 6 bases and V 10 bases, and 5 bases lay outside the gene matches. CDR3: CATLGQANSPLHF. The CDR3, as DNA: TGTGCCACTCTGGGACAGGCTAATTCACCCCTCCACTTT.

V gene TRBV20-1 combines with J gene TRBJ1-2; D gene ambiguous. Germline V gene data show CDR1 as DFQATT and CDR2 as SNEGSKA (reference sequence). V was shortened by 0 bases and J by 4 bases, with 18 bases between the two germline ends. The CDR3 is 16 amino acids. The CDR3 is CSARDRTTTAAYGYTF. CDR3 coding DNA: TGCAGTGCTAGAGATCGAACTACAACGGCTGCCTATGGCTACACCTTC.

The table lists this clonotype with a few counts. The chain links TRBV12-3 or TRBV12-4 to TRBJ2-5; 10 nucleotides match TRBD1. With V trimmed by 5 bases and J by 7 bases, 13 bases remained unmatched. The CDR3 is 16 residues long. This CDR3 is CASSPLRDRGRVTQYF. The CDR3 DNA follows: TGTGCCAGCAGTCCTCTCCGGGACAGGGGACGAGTGACCCAGTACTTC.

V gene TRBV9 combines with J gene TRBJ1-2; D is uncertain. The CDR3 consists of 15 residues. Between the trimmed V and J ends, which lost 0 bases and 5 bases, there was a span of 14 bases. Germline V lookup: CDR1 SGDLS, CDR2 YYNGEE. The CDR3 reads CASSVAFSLGYGYTF. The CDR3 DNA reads TGTGCCAGCAGCGTAGCTTTCTCCCTCGGGTATGGCTACACCTTC.

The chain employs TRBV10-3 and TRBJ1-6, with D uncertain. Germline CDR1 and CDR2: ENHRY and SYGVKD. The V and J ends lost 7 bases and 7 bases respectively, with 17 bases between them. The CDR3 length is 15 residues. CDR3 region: CAIKDTQSRNSPLHF. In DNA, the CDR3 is TGTGCCATCAAAGACACCCAGTCGCGCAATTCACCCCTCCACTTT.